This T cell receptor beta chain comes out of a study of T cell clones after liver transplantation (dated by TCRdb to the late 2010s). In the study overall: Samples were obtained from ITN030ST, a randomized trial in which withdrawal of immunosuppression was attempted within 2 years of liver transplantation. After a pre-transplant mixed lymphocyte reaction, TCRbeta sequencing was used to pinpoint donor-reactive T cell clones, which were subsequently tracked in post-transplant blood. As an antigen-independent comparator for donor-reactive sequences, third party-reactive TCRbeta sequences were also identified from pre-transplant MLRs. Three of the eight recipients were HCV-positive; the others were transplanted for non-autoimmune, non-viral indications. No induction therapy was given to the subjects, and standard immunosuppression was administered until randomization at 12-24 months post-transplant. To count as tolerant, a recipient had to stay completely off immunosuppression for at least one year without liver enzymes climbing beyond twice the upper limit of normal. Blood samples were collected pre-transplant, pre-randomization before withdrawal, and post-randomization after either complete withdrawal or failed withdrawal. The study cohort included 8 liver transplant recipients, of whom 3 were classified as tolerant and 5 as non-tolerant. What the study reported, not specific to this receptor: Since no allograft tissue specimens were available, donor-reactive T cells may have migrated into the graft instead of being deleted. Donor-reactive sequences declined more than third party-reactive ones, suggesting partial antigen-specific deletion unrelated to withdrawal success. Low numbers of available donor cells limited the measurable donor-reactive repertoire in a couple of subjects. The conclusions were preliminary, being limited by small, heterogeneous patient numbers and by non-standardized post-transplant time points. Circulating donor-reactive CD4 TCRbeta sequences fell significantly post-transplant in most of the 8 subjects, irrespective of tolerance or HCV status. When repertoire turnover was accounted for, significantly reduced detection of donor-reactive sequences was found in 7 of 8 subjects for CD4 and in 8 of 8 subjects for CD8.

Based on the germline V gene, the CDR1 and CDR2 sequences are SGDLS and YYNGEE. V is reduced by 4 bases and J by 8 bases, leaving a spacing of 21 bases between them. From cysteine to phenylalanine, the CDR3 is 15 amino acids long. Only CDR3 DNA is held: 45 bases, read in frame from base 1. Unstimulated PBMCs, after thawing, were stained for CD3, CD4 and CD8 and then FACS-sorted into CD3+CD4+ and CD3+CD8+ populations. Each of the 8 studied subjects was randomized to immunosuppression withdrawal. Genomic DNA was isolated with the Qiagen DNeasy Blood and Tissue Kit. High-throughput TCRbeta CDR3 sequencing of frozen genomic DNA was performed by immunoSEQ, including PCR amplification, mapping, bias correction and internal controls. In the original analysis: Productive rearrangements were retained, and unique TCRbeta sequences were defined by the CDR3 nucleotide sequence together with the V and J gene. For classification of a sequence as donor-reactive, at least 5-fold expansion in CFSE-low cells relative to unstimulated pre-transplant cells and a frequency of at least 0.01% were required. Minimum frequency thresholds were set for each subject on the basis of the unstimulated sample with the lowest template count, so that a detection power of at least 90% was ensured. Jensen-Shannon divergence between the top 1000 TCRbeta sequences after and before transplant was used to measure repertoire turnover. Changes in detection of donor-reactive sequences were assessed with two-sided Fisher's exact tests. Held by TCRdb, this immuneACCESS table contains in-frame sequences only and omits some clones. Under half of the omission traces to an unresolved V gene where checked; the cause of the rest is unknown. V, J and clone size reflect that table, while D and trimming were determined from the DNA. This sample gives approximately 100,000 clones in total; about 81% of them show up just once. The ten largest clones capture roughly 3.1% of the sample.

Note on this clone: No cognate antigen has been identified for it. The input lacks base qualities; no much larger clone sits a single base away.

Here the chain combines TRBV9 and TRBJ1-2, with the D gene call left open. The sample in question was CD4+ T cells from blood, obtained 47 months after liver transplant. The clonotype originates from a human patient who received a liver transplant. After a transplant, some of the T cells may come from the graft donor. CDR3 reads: CASSPLGQNIRGYTF. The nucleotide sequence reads TGTGCCAGCAGCCCCTTAGGGCAGAACATACGAGGCTACACCTTC. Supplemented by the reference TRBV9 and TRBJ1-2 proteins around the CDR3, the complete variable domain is DSGVTQTPKHLITATGQRVTLRCSPRSGDLSVYWYQQSLDQGLQFLIQYYNGEERAKGNILERFSAQQFPDLHSELNLSSLELGDSALYFCASSPLGQNIRGYTFGSGTRLTVV.